A selection of T cell receptor beta chains follows, all from one sample in a study of Ad26.COV2.S vaccination and SARS-CoV-2 variants. Method: immunoSEQ multiplex PCR; TCRdb's copy keeps in-frame clones and lacks some. The table lists roughly 320,000 clones, around 86% of them singletons. This specimen was peripheral blood, taken in a trial of Ad26.COV2.S vaccine versus placebo. The receptors derive from a person aged 18-60 years who received the Ad26.COV2.S COVID-19 vaccine or a placebo. CDR3s include the opening cysteine and the closing phenylalanine or tryptophan. Size values are once, few and many counts, or a class for expanded clones, and some rows have none.

clone size: .; V gene: TRBV9; J gene: TRBJ2-1; CDR3 protein: CASSGIVPGTLYNEQFF
clone size: .; V gene: TRBV30; J gene: TRBJ1-1; CDR3 protein: CAWGWGHSEAFF
clone size: .; V gene: TRBV9; J gene: TRBJ1-2; CDR3 protein: CASSVGGLVNYGYTF
clone size: .; V gene: TRBV29-1; J gene: TRBJ1-1; CDR3 protein: CSVGTANTEAFF
clone size: .; V gene: TRBV12-3/TRBV12-4; J gene: TRBJ1-1; CDR3 protein: CASSLISPTFF
clone size: .; V gene: TRBV7-3; J gene: TRBJ1-1; CDR3 protein: CASSADRGMNTEAFF
clone size: few; V gene: TRBV11-1; J gene: TRBJ1-4; CDR3 protein: CASRPTAATNEKLFF
clone size: .; V gene: TRBV5-5; J gene: TRBJ2-7; CDR3 protein: CASSGLAEQYF
clone size: .; V gene: TRBV5-4; J gene: TRBJ1-1; CDR3 protein: CASSRATGQAQGGKAFF
clone size: .; V gene: TRBV12-3/TRBV12-4; J gene: TRBJ2-7; CDR3 protein: CASSFVAGYEQYF
clone size: .; V gene: TRBV27; J gene: TRBJ1-6; CDR3 protein: CASSFTPEHNSPLHF
clone size: once; V gene: TRBV6-5; J gene: TRBJ2-3; CDR3 protein: CASSYAVGGTQYF
clone size: .; V gene: TRBV3-1/TRBV3-2; J gene: TRBJ2-7; CDR3 protein: CASSFRTGRGDEQYF
clone size: .; V gene: TRBV5-4; J gene: TRBJ1-2; CDR3 protein: CASSLGGNYGYTF